This TCR beta chain was sequenced during a study of cytomegalovirus exposure and HLA in healthy donors. A multiplex PCR was run with 60 Vbeta primers and 13 Jbeta primers. This table comes from immunoSEQ multiplex PCR, and its TCRdb copy is limited to in-frame clones, with some not included. The sample includes some 120,000 clones, roughly 83% of them seen just once. The sample was PBMCs. This receptor was obtained from a man aged 18 to 29 in good health and CMV-seropositive.

CDR3 coding DNA: TGTGCCAGCAGCGCTAGCGGGGGGGCGGGGACCACAGATACGCAGTATTTT. This translates into CASSASGGAGTTDTQYF. The rearrangement joins TRBV9 to TRBJ2-3; 12 positions match TRBD2. V shed 3 bases, J shed 2 bases, and the junction held 7 bases outside the gene matches. Germline CDR1 is SGDLS and CDR2 is YYNGEE. The CDR3 runs to 17 residues. The full variable domain, rest sourced from reference TRBV9 and TRBJ2-3, is DSGVTQTPKHLITATGQRVTLRCSPRSGDLSVYWYQQSLDQGLQFLIQYYNGEERAKGNILERFSAQQFPDLHSELNLSSLELGDSALYFCASSASGGAGTTDTQYFGPGTRLTVL.